This T cell receptor (beta chain) was identified during a study of long-term antiretroviral therapy in people with HIV. The V end was cut by 1 base, the J end by 0 bases, with 9 bases between. Per germline, CDR1 MNHEY and CDR2 SMNVEV (reference sequence). The CDR3 loop spans 15 amino acids. Of note for this clone: Its target is not known.

The United States was where all participants with HIV were treated. Run at survey level, the immunoSEQ assay was version v3.0. Sequencing set out to capture about 40,000-55,000 T-cell genomes per sample. The repertoire was sequenced with immunoSEQ multiplex PCR; TCRdb's copy has only in-frame clones and lacks some. The data show 20,000 to 30,000 clones, more than 70% seen once. Findings and limits, study-wide: Dominant in the repertoire at all time points were clones expanded before ART.

The J gene is TRBJ1-1, the V gene TRBV27, with D possibly being TRBD1 (5 bases). This TCR derives from a man in his late teens or twenties with HIV. The specimen was unsorted PBMCs, collected 3 years after starting antiretroviral therapy. This CDR3 is CASSLWQGMNTEAFF. The CDR3 nucleotides are TGTGCCAGCAGTTTATGGCAGGGTATGAACACTGAAGCTTTCTTT.